This entry lists 18 T cell receptor beta chains sequenced from one sample in a study of cytomegalovirus exposure and HLA in healthy donors. The primer mix had 60 Vbeta and 13 Jbeta primers. The assay was immunoSEQ multiplex PCR, and TCRdb's table has in-frame clones only and misses some. The table records about 140,000 clones, approximately 85% of them present only once. Sequencing was done on a sample of PBMCs. The source is a middle-aged woman in good health and CMV-seronegative.

This chain uses TRBV9 with TRBJ2-7; 10 nucleotides line up with TRBD1. Trimming took 0 bases from V and 6 from J; bases not matched to a gene: 6. Germline values: CDR1 SGDLS, CDR2 YYNGEE. This CDR3 spans 15 amino acids. Here the CDR3 DNA reads TGTGCCAGCAGCGTAGCCGGGACAGGGGTCGGCGAGCAGTACTTC. Translating gives CASSVAGTGVGEQYF.

This clone was observed a single time. The CDR3 reads CASSFTNTGELFF. Written as DNA, the CDR3 is TGTGCCAGCAGCTTCACGAACACCGGGGAGCTGTTTTTT. This chain connects TRBV11-3 to TRBJ2-2; D not certain. CDR3 length: 13 residues. Trimming took 3 bases from V and 0 from J, leaving 2 bases between them. The germline gives CDR1 SGHNT, CDR2 YENEEA.

The chain employs TRBV7-9 and TRBJ2-5; 8 bases map to TRBD1. J lost 4 bases, V lost 5 bases, and 9 bases had no gene match. CDR3 length equals 15 residues. Germline CDR1 SEHNR, CDR2 FQNEAQ (reference sequence). The CDR3 spells CASSPISTGAETQYF. CDR3 sequence (DNA): TGTGCCAGCAGCCCCATCTCGACAGGGGCAGAGACCCAGTACTTC.

The chain employs TRBV2 and TRBJ1-1; D not resolved. With 6 bases removed from V and 4 bases from J, the gap between germline ends came to 15 bases. The CDR3 is 14 amino acids. Per the germline V gene, CDR1 is SNHLY and CDR2 is FYNNEI. CDR3 DNA sequence: TGTGCCAGCAGCACGACCCCCGGAGTCACTGAAGCTTTCTTT. Translation gives CASSTTPGVTEAFF. The whole variable domain, filled in from reference TRBV2 and TRBJ1-1, reads EPEVTQTPSHQVTQMGQEVILRCVPISNHLYFYWYRQILGQKVEFLVSFYNNEISEKSEIFDDQFSVERPDGSNFTLKIRSTKLEDSAMYFCASSTTPGVTEAFFGQGTRLTVV.

V gene TRBV5-1 combines with J gene TRBJ2-7, with 13 bases aligning to TRBD2. Germline CDR1 SGHRS, CDR2 YFSETQ. CDR3 size: 14 residues. V lost 1 base to trimming and J lost 7 bases; unmatched junction nucleotides: 2. CDR3: CASSLRLAGGEQYF. The CDR3 DNA sequence: TGCGCCAGCAGCTTGAGACTAGCGGGAGGTGAGCAGTACTTC.

The rearrangement uses TRBV6-9 and TRBJ1-1; no reliable D call. Germline V CDR1 and CDR2: MNHGY, SVAAGI. CDR3 length equals 18 residues. V lost 4 bases and J lost 2, with 23 bases in between. The DNA of the CDR3 is TGTGCCAGCAGTTCATATCCCCCCCGTCGCAGGTTTAACACTGAAGCTTTCTTT. Residues: CASSSYPPRRRFNTEAFF.

The chain has TRBV10-3 and TRBJ1-1, with 11 bases fitting TRBD1. Germline CDR1 ENHRY, CDR2 SYGVKD. V lost 7 bases to trimming and J lost 1 base; unmatched junction nucleotides: 11. The CDR3 length is 17 residues. CDR3 sequence reads: CAITPGRTGGANTEAFF. The CDR3 nucleotides read TGTGCCATCACCCCAGGTCGGACAGGGGGCGCGAACACTGAAGCTTTCTTT.

This clone was observed a handful of times. The V gene is TRBV4-1, the J gene TRBJ2-7, with 12 bases matching TRBD2. Germline assignment: CDR1 MGHRA and CDR2 YSYEKL. The CDR3 has 19 residues. J lost 4 bases, V lost 4 bases, and 17 bases had no gene match. The DNA for the CDR3 is TGCGCCAGCAGCCCCCGGGACAGGGTTCTAGCGGGAGGGGGGTACGAGCAGTACTTC. It is translated as CASSPRDRVLAGGGYEQYF.

This clone appeared once. The V and J genes are TRBV4-1 and TRBJ2-7; TRBD2 aligns across 7 bases. This CDR3 spans 16 amino acids. V dropped 5 bases and J dropped 0; count of bases not matched to a gene: 10. Per germline, CDR1 MGHRA and CDR2 YSYEKL. The CDR3 sequence is CASSLHLAESSYEQYF. CDR3 sequence (DNA): TGCGCCAGCAGCTTACACCTAGCGGAGAGCTCCTACGAGCAGTACTTC.

The chain has TRBV7-8 and TRBJ2-7; 10 positions match TRBD1. Trimming removed 1 base from V and 3 bases from J; junction bases left unmatched: 12. The CDR3 is made up of 18 amino acids. Germline V gene sequence: CDR1 SGHVS, CDR2 FQNEAQ. CDR3 residues: CASSLEVGQGSLIYEQYF. The CDR3 nucleotides are TGTGCCAGCAGCTTAGAGGTGGGACAGGGGTCCTTAATCTACGAGCAGTACTTC.

This chain joins TRBV27 and TRBJ1-2, with a possible D match to TRBD1 (6 bases). V lost 6 bases, J lost 6 bases, and 14 bases lay in between. CDR1 is MNHEY and CDR2 is SMNVEV in the germline V gene (reference sequence). The length of the CDR3 is 13 residues. CDR3 DNA: TGTGCCAGCAGACCCACAGGGAAACATGGCTACACCTTC. Translation gives CASRPTGKHGYTF.

The chain recombines TRBV7-2 with TRBJ2-7; possibly TRBD1 for D (5 bases). There are 12 residues in the CDR3. In germline, CDR1 is SGHTA, CDR2 FQGNSA. V lost 2 bases, J lost 6 bases, and 8 bases lay in between. The CDR3 nucleotides are TGTGCCAGCAGCTTACAGGGCGGCGAGCAGTACTTC. This encodes CASSLQGGEQYF.

This clone occurred once. The sample has other DNA sequences that encode this CDR3 too. The chain joins TRBV10-2 to TRBJ2-3, with a tentative D call TRBD2 (5 bases). The CDR3 has 19 residues. The V gene lost 0 bases and the J gene lost 0 bases, with 19 bases spanning the gap. Germline CDR1 is WSHSY and CDR2 is SAAADI. DNA for the CDR3: TGCGCCAGCAGTGAGTCGATAGTTCGTCGGAGCGGCAGCACAGATACGCAGTATTTT. As protein: CASSESIVRRSGSTDTQYF.

The J gene is TRBJ1-2, the V gene TRBV29-1, with D unresolved. With 5 bases removed from V and 8 bases from J, the gap between germline ends came to 18 bases. Germline assignment: CDR1 SQVTM and CDR2 ANQGSEA. The CDR3 is made up of 13 amino acids. The CDR3 nucleotides are TGCAGCGTTCGAACGGGCTCTCCGGGAGGCTACACCTTC. Residues: CSVRTGSPGGYTF.

The chain uses TRBV7-7 and TRBJ2-1; TRBD2 matches at 9 bases. Germline values: CDR1 SSHAT, CDR2 FNYEAQ (reference sequence). This CDR3 region has 15 residues. After removal of 5 bases from V and 3 bases from J, the junction contained 5 bases not matched to a gene. The CDR3 DNA is TGTGCCAGCAGCCTTCGACTAGCGGACTACAATGAGCAGTTCTTC. Translation gives CASSLRLADYNEQFF.

The CDR3 region has the DNA TGTGCCAGCAGCCCAAGGACGGCAGGGTATGGCTACACCTTC. Protein: CASSPRTAGYGYTF. This chain links TRBV7-9 with TRBJ1-2; perhaps TRBD1 as D (5 bases). The germline V gene encodes CDR1 SEHNR and CDR2 FQNEAQ (reference sequence). The V end lost 5 bases, the J end lost 5 bases, and 15 bases lay between the germline ends. There are 14 residues in the CDR3.

The genes are TRBV6-1 and TRBJ1-3; 10 nucleotides match TRBD1. Germline CDR1 and CDR2: MNHNS and SASEGT. There are 14 residues in the CDR3. The trim removed 8 bases at V and 7 bases at J, leaving 8 bases unmatched. CDR3 sequence (DNA): TGTGCCAGCTCGGGACAGGGGTTAAGGAACACCATATATTTT. Protein sequence: CASSGQGLRNTIYF.

The rearrangement links TRBV10-2 to TRBJ2-3; 7 bases line up with TRBD1. The V segment lost 1 base and the J segment 4 bases; nucleotides outside the gene matches: 2. This CDR3 has 14 amino acids. Germline V gene sequence: CDR1 WSHSY, CDR2 SAAADI. The CDR3, as DNA: TGCGCCAGCAGTGAGTACAGGGGTCCAGATACGCAGTATTTT. The encoded protein is CASSEYRGPDTQYF.